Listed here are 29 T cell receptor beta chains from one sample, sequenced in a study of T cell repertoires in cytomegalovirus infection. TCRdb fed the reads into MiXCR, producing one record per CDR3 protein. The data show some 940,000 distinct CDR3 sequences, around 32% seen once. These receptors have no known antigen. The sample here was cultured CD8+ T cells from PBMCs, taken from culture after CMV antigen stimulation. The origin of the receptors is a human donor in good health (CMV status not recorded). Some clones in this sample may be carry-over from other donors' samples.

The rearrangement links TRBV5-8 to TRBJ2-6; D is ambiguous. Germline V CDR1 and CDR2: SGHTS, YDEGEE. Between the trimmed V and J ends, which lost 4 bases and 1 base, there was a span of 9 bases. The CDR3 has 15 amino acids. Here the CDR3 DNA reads TGTGCCAGCAGCCACAGAGGATCTGGGGCCAACGTCCTGACTTTC. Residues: CASSHRGSGANVLTF.

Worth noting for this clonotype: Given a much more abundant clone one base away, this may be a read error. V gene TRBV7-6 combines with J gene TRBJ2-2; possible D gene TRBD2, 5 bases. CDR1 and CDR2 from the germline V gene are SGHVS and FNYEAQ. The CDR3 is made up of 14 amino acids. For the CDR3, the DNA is TGTGCCAGCAGCTTAGGGCATAACACCGGGGAGCTGTTGTTT. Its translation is CASSLGHNTGELLF. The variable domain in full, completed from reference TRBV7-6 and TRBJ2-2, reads GAGVSQSPRYKVTKRGQDVALRCDPISGHVSLYWYRQALGQGPEFLTYFNYEAQQDKSGLPNDRFSAERPEGSISTLTIQRTEQRDSAMYRCASSLGHNTGELLFGEGSRLTVL.

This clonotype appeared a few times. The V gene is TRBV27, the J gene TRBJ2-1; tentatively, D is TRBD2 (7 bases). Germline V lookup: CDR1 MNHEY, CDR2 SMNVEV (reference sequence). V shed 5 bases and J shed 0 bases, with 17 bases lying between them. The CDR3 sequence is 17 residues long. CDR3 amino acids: CASSPPGGALSYNEQFF. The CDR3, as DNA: TGTGCCAGCAGTCCCCCTGGGGGGGCCCTCTCCTACAATGAGCAGTTCTTC.

The CDR3 sequence: CASGTDDQPQHF. CDR3 DNA: TGTGCCAGCGGGACAGATGATCAGCCCCAGCATTTT. The gene calls are TRBV27 and TRBJ1-5; TRBD1 matches 7 bases. Looked up from germline, CDR1 is MNHEY and CDR2 is SMNVEV (reference sequence). This CDR3 region has 12 residues. The ends lost 8 bases at V and 5 bases at J; junction bases unmatched: 3.

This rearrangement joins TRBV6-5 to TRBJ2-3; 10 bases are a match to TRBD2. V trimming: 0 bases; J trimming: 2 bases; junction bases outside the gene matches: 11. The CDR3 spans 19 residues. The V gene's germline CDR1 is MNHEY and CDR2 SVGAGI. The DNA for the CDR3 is TGTGCCAGCAGTTACTCATTAGCGGGGGGCCTCGAATCCACAGATACGCAGTATTTT. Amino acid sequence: CASSYSLAGGLESTDTQYF.

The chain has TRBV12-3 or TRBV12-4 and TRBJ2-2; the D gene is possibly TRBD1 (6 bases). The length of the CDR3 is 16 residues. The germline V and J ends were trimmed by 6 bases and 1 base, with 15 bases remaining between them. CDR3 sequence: CASRLPDRMNTGELFF. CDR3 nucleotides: TGTGCCAGCAGACTGCCCGACAGGATGAACACCGGGGAGCTGTTTTTT.

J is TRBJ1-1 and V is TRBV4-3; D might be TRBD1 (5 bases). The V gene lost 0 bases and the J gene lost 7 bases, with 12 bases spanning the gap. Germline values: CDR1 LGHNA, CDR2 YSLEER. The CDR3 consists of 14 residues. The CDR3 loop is CASSQERGLGEAFF. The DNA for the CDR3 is TGCGCCAGCAGCCAAGAGAGGGGCCTCGGTGAAGCTTTCTTT.

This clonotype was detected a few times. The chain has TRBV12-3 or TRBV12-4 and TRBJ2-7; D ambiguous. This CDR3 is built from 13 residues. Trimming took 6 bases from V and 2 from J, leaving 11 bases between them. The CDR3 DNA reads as TGTGCCAGCAGCCCGACCGTCACCTACGAGCAGTACTTC. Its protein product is CASSPTVTYEQYF.

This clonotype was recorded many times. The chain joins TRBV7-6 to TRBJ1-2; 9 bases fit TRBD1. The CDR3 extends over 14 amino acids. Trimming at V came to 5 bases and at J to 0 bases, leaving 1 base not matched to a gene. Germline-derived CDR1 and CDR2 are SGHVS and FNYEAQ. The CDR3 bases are TGTGCCAGCAGCCGACAGGGGGCTAACTATGGCTACACCTTC. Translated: CASSRQGANYGYTF.

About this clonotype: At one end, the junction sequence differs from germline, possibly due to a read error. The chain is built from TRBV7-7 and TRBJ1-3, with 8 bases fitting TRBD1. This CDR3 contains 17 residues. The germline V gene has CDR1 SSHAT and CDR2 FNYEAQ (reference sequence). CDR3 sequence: CASSPGTGVHSGNTIYF. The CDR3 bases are TGTGCTAGCAGCCCCGGGACAGGAGTTCACTCTGGAAACACCATATATTTT.

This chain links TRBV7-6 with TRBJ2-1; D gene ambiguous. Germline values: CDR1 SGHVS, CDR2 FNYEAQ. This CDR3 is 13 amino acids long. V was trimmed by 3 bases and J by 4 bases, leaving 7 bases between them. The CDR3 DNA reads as TGTGCCAGCAGCTTCAAGGGATACAATGAGCAGTTCTTC. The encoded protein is CASSFKGYNEQFF.

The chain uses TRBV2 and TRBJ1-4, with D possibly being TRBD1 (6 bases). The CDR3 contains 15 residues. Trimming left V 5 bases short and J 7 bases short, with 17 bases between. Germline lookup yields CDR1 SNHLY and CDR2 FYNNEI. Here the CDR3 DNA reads TGTGCCAGCAGTCCCGGGCTACAGGGACGTGAAAAACTGTTTTTT. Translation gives CASSPGLQGREKLFF.

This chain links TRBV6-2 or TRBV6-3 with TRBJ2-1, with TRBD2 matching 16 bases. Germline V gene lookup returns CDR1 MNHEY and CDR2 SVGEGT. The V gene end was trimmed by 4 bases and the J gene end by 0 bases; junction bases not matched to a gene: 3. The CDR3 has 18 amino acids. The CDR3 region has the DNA TGTGCCAGCAGTTTGGGACTAGCGGGGGGGAGCTCCTACAATGAGCAGTTCTTC. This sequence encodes CASSLGLAGGSSYNEQFF.

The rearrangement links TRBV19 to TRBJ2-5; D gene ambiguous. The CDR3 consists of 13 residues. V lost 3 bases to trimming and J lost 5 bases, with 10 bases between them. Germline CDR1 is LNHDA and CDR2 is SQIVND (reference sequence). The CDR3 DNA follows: TGTGCCAGTAGTATCCTCCCACGGGAGACCCAGTACTTC. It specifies CASSILPRETQYF.

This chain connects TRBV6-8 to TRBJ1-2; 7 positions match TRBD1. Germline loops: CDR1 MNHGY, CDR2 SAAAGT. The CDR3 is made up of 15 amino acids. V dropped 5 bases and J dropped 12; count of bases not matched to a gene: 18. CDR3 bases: TGTGCCAGCAGTGGAGGGACAGCCACACTGGGGGGCAACACCTTC. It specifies CASSGGTATLGGNTF.

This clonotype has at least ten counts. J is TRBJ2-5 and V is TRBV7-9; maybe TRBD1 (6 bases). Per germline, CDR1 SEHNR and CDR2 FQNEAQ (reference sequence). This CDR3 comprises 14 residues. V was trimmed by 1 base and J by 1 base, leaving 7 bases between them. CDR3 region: CASSLEGVQETQYF. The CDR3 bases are TGTGCCAGCAGCTTAGAGGGGGTCCAAGAGACCCAGTACTTC.

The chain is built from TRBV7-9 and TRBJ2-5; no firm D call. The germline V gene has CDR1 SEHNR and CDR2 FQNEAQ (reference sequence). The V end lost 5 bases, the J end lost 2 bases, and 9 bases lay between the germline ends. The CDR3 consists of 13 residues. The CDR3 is CASSQLVQETQYF. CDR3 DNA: TGTGCCAGCAGCCAACTGGTACAAGAGACCCAGTACTTC.

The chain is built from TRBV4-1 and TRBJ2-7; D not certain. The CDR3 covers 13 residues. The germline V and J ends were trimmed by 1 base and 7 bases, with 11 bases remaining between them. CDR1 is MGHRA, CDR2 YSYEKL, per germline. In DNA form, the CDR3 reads TGCGCCAGCAGCCAAGGAATTAAGGGAGAGCAGTACTTC. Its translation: CASSQGIKGEQYF.

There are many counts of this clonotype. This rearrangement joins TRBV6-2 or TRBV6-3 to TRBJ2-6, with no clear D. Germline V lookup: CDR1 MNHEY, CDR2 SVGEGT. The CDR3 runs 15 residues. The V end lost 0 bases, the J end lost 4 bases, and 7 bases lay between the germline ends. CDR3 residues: CASSYSQSGANVLTF. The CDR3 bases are TGTGCCAGCAGTTACTCCCAGTCGGGGGCCAACGTCCTGACTTTC.

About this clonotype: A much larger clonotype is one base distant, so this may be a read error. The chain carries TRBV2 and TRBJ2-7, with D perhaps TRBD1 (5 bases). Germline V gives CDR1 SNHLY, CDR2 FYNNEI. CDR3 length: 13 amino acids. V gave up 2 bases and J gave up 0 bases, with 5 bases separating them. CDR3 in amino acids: CASSERGSYEQYF. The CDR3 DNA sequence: TGTGCCAGCAGTGAAAGGGGCTCCTACGAGCAGTACTTC.

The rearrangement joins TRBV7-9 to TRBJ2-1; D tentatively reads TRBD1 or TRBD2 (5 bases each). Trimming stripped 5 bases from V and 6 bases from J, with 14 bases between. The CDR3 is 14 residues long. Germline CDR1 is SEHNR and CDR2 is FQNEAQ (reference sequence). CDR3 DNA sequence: TGTGCCAGCAGCCCCGTCTTGAGGGGCAATGAGCAGTTCTTC. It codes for CASSPVLRGNEQFF.

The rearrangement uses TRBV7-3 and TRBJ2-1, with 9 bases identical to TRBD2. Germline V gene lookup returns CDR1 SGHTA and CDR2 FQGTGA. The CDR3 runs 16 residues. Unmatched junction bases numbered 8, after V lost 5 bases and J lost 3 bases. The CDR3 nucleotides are TGTGCCAGCAGCCCCGATAGCGGGGGCCTCTACAATGAGCAGTTCTTC. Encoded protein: CASSPDSGGLYNEQFF.

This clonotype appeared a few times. CDR3 DNA sequence: TGTGCCAGCAGTTACGGTCCGACTCACACCTACGAGCAGTACTTC. Translated, it gives CASSYGPTHTYEQYF. This chain connects TRBV6-5 to TRBJ2-7; D gene unclear. The CDR3 has 15 amino acids. Deletions cut 2 bases from V and 2 bases from J, with 13 bases between. CDR1 is MNHEY and CDR2 is SVGAGI in the germline V gene.

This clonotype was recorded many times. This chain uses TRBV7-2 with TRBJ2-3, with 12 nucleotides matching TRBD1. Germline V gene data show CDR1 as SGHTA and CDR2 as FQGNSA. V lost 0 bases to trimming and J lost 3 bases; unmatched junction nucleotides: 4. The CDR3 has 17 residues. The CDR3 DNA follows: TGTGCCAGCAGCTTAGCGGGGGGACAGGGGGCAACAGATACGCAGTATTTT. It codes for CASSLAGGQGATDTQYF. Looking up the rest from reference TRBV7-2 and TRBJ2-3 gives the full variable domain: GAGVSQSPSNKVTEKGKDVELRCDPISGHTALYWYRQSLGQGLEFLIYFQGNSAPDKSGLPSDRFSAERTGGSVSTLTIQRTQQEDSAVYLCASSLAGGQGATDTQYFGPGTRLTVL.

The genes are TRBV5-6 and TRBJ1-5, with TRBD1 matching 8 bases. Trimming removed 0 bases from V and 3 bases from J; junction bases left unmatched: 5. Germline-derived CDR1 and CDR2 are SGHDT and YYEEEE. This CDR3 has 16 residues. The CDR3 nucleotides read TGTGCCAGCAGCTTGGGCGGGACAGGCTTCAATCAGCCCCAGCATTTT. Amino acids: CASSLGGTGFNQPQHF.

In DNA form, the CDR3 reads TGTGCCAGCAGTCCCGGGACAGGGGGCGCCTATGGCTACACCTTC. It yields the protein CASSPGTGGAYGYTF. The chain joins TRBV27 to TRBJ1-2; 12 bases line up with TRBD1. The CDR3 has 15 residues. After removal of 5 bases from V and 4 bases from J, the junction contained 5 bases not matched to a gene. The germline V gene encodes CDR1 MNHEY and CDR2 SMNVEV (reference sequence).

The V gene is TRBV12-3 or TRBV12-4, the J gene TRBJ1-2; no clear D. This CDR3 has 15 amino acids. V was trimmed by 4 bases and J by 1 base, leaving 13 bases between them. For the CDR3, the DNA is TGTGCCAGCAGTTACAATGATGTTTTTAACTATGGCTACACCTTC. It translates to CASSYNDVFNYGYTF.

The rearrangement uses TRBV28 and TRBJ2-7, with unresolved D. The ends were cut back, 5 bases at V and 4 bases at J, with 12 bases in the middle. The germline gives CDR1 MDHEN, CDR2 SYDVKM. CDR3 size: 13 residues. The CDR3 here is CASSPSLGYEQYV. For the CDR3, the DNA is TGTGCCAGCAGTCCCTCCCTCGGGTACGAGCAGTACGTC.

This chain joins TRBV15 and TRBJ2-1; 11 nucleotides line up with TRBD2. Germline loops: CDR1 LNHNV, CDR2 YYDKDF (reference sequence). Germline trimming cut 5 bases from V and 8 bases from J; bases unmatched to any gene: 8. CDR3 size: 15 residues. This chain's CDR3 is CATSGLAGGRDEQFF. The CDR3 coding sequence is TGTGCCACCAGCGGTCTAGCGGGGGGACGAGATGAGCAGTTCTTC.